This TCR beta chain was found in a study of regulatory T cells in long-lasting Graves disease. V dropped 6 bases and J dropped 2 bases, with 29 bases sitting between them. This CDR3 comprises 20 residues. Construction of the TCR beta libraries employed iRepertoire HTBI primers in conjunction with Arm-PCR of CDR3 regions. TCRdb used MiXCR to reprocess the multiplex PCR reads, holding one entry per CDR3 protein. The sample lists a few hundred thousand distinct CDR3 sequences; 20% to 25% were seen once. The time point was: persistent/refractory GD, antithyroid drugs over 5 years with positive TRAb. PBMCs provided the RNA from which the TCR library was made. This clonotype was detected many times.

The source is a female donor with Graves disease. V is TRBV12-3 or TRBV12-4 and J is TRBJ1-3, with D hard to call. Here the sequenced sample was peripheral blood mononuclear cells (PBMCs), taken when the disease was refractory, from a patient treated with antithyroid drugs. The DNA of the CDR3 is TGTGCCAGCAGCCCAATTGACCGGTTTTCTCTTAAAGTGGCTGGAAACACCATATATTTT. This gives the protein CASSPIDRFSLKVAGNTIYF.